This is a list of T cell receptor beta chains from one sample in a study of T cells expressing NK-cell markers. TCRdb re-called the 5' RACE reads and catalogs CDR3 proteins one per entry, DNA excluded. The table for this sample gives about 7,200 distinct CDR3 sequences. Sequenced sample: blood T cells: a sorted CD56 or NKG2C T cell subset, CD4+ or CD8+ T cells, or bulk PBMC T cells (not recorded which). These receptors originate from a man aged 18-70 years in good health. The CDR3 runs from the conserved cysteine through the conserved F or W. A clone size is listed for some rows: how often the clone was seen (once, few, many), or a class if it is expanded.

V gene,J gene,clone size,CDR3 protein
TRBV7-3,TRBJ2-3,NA,CASSLTPLRGDTATDTQYF
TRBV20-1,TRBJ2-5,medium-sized,CSAGTSGSSQETQYF
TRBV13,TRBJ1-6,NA,CASSLGRLDSYNSPLHF
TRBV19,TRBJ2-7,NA,CASSDFTGTYYEQYF
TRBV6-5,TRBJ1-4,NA,CASSRGVENEKLFF
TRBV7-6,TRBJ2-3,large,CASSLEAYPSNTQYF
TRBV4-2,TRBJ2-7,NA,CASSQEAGGPDEQYF
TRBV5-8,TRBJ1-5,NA,CASSLSVDQPQHF
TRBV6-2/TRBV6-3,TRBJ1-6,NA,CASSYSEYSPLHF
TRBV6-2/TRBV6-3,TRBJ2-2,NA,CASSPRGMDTGELFF
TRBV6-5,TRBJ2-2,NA,CASSSGAEVGELFF
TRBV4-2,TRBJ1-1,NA,CASSPNAGDSGTEAFF
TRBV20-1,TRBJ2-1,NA,CSAAIGGEDYNEQFF
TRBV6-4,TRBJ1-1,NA,CASSDRSNTEAFF
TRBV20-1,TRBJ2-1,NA,CSARDLGTDYNEQFF
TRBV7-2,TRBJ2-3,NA,CASSPRGGRGDTQYF
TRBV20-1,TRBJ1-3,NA,CSARDPTGGDSGNTIYF
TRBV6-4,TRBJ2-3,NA,CASSDSQGTDTQYF
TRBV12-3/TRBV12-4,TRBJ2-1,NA,CASSFRSGVLLYNEQFF
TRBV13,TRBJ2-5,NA,CASSSYSIGETQYF
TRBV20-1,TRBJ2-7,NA,CSARTADYEQYF
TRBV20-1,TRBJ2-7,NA,CSARSGAFYEQYF
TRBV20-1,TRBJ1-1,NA,CSTSGTGDTEAFF
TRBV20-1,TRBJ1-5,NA,CSASGREAQPQHF
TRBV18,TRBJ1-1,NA,CASSDRANTEAFF
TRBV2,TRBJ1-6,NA,CASRRQGAPSLHF
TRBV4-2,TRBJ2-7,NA,CASSQDRRGRGNYEQYF
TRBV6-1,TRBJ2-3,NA,CASVGGSGVPDTQYF
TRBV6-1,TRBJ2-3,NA,CASSEALAGGPDTQYF
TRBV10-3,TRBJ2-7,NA,CAIGELGEQYF
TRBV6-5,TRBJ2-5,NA,CASSYSPSGEETQYF
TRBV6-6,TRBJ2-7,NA,CASSPKESHEQYF
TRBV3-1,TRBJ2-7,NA,CASSPLGGYEQYF
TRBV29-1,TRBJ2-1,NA,CSVEDSGTTDKFF
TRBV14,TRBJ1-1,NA,CASSQIQGAGAFF
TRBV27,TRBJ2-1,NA,CASSLWGAPYNEQFF
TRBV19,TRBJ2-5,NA,CASSINLAGLKTQYF
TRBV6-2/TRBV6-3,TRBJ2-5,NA,CASSYSTSGGETQYF
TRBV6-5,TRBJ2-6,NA,CASSYSPGDGANVLTF
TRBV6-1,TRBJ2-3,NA,CASRRDDPSTDTQYF
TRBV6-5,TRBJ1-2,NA,CASTKGVEGTYGYTF
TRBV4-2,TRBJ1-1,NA,CASSQDWEAAAEAFF
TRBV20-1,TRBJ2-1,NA,CSARKGENEQFF
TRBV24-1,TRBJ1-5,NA,CATSDLRLAPPHQPQHF
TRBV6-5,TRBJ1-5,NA,CASNTGAGSNQPQHF
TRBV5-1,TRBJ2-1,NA,CASSDRQRTNEQFF
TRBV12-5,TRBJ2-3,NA,CASGSARGPTDTQYF
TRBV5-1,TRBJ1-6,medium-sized,CASSASTGGYNSPLHF